Sequencing of this T cell receptor (beta chain) was carried out in a study of shared clonotypes between healthy human individuals. DNA at around 210 ng, some 31,000 T cell genomes, went into sorted-subset replicate PCRs. Libraries were prepared by immunoSEQ multiplex PCR; TCRdb keeps only in-frame clonotypes and omits some of them. The sample carries some 1.4 million clones, more than 95% recorded once. The V gene's germline CDR1 is SGDLS and CDR2 YYNGEE. This CDR3 spans 14 amino acids. Trimming cost V 3 bases and J 15 bases, with 22 bases left between them. Sequences were obtained from naive CD4+ T cells sorted from blood. Subset: CD45RA+ positively selected. This clonotype was sampled from a man aged 25-45 years in good health. The rearrangement links TRBV9 to TRBJ2-1; TRBD2 might be the D (6 bases). The CDR3 region has the DNA TGTGCCAGCAGCGCGGAGGGTGTCAGACCTCATCGGTTCTTC. Protein sequence: CASSAEGVRPHRFF.